Sequencing of this TCR beta chain was carried out in a study of blood T cell repertoires in COVID-19. The wider study: Samples representing acute and convalescent COVID-19 were sourced from the United States, Italy and Spain.

The CDR3 runs 11 residues. V dropped 6 bases and J dropped 4 bases, with 6 bases sitting between them. Looked up from germline, CDR1 is MRHNA and CDR2 is SNTAGT. Participants reported their clinical history, and cohort assignment relied on those reports. Donors of Cohort 3 who recovered were those that had two negative PCRs, clearance, or symptom resolution. Original data processing: Reference gene primer amplification in the assay estimated nucleated cell counts. Clones were read by immunoSEQ multiplex PCR, and TCRdb kept only the in-frame ones, dropping some. V, J and clone size derive from that table, while D and trimming were established from the DNA sequence. The sample holds around 210,000 clones, 89% seen once.

Input material: PBMCs or T cells enriched from blood (not recorded which). The sequence was collected from a woman in her late teens or twenties who had recovered from COVID-19. The chain combines TRBV6-4 with TRBJ1-2, with a tentative D call TRBD1 (5 bases). CDR3 sequence: CASRGGYGYTF. The CDR3 nucleotides read TGTGCCAGCAGGGGGGGCTATGGCTACACCTTC.